This TCR beta chain was recovered during a study of regulatory T cells in long-lasting Graves disease. Per germline, CDR1 LNHDA and CDR2 SQIVND (reference sequence). Trimming removed 4 bases from V and 7 bases from J; junction bases left unmatched: 6. The length of the CDR3 is 14 residues. This clonotype was detected many times. Both iRepertoire HTBI primers and Arm-PCR of CDR3 regions were used to build the TCR beta libraries. TCRdb re-called the multiplex PCR reads with MiXCR, one entry per CDR3 protein. The sample lists about 540,000 distinct CDR3 sequences, approximately 12% occurring once. As for time point: newly diagnosed GD, antithyroid drugs for less than 3 months. PBMCs were the source of the RNA used for TCR sequencing. The authors drew patients from an endocrinology department in Xi'an, China. The same sample was also used in a study of T cells in Graves' hyperthyroidism and ophthalmopathy.

This TCR derives from a man aged 25-40 years with Graves disease. This specimen was peripheral blood mononuclear cells (PBMCs), taken at new diagnosis, from a patient treated with antithyroid drugs. V and J are TRBV19 and TRBJ2-2; TRBD1 agrees at 7 bases. The CDR3 sequence: CASSTPTGIGELFF. The CDR3 nucleotides are TGTGCCAGTAGTACCCCGACAGGGATCGGGGAGCTGTTTTTT.